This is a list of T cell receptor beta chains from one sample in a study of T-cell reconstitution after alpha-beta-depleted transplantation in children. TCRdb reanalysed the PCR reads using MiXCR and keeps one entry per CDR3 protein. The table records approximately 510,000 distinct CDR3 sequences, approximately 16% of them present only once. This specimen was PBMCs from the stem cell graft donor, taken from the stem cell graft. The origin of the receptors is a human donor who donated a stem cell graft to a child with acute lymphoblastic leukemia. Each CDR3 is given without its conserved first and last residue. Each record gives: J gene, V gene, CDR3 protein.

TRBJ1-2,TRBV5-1,ASSSDLGGGTYGYT
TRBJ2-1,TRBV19,ASSLGLVFSNEQF
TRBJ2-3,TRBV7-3,ASSLQGHSTDTQY
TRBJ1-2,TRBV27,ASSPRPPGYT
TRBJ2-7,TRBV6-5,ASSYSPPQDRVGEQY
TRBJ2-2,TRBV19,ASNQGVTGELF
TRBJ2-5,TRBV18,ASSPDKTGQETQY
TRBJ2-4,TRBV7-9,ASSLPREGAKNIQY
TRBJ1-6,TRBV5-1,ASSSGGWNSPLH
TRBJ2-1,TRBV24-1,ATSETPSGRDNEQF
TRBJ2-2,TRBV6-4,ASSDPMPSGTRFNTGELF
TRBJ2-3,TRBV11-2,ASSRRAPGMTGTDTQY
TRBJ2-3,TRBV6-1,ASSERGTGTQY
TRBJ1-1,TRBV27,ASSLSAGMNTEAF